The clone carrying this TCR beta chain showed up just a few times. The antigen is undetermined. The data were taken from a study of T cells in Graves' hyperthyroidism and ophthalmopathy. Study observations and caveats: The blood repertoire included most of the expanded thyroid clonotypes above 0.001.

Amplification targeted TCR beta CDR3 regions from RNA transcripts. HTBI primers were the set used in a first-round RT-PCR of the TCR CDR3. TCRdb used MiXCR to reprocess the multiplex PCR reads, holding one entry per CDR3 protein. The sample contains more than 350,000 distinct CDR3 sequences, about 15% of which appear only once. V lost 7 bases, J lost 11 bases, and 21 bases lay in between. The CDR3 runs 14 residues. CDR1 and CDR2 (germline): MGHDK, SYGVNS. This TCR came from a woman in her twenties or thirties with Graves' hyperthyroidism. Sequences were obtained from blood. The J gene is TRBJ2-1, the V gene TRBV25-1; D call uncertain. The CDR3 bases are TGTGCCAGCACCGAAAGTGTGGCTCCCCCCAAGCAGTTCTTC. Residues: CASTESVAPPKQFF.